These 10 T cell receptor beta chains came from one sample sequenced in a study of type 1 and type 2 diabetes patients. PCR was run on genomic DNA. Amplification of the beta chain CDR3 used 30 forward and 13 reverse multiplex primers. TCRdb used MiXCR to reprocess the multiplex PCR reads, holding one entry per CDR3 protein. This repertoire shows fewer than 300,000 distinct CDR3 sequences, around 47% found once; its top ten account for roughly 15%. Sequences were obtained from peripheral blood mononuclear cells (PBMCs). The receptors here all came from a man aged 18 to 35 with type 2 diabetes.

This clonotype was observed a few times. The rearrangement uses TRBV7-2 and TRBJ1-6; D is undetermined. The germline V and J ends were trimmed by 0 bases and 7 bases, with 7 bases remaining between them. Germline values: CDR1 SGHTA, CDR2 FQGNSA. This CDR3 region has 14 residues. The CDR3 DNA reads as TGTGCCAGCAGCTTAGCCCAGGTGAATTCACCCCTCCACTTT. As protein: CASSLAQVNSPLHF.

This clonotype was detected a few times. The chain combines TRBV4-1 with TRBJ2-5; D is ambiguous. Per the germline V gene, CDR1 is MGHRA and CDR2 is YSYEKL. V lost 2 bases to trimming and J lost 5 bases, with 15 bases between them. The CDR3 runs 15 residues. In DNA, the CDR3 is TGCGCCAGCAGCCAACATTACTACTTTATGGAGACCCAGTACTTC. Translated, it gives CASSQHYYFMETQYF.

The V and J genes are TRBV6-5 and TRBJ1-1; no firm D call. The CDR3 sequence is 14 residues long. With 7 bases removed from V and 4 bases from J, the gap between germline ends came to 16 bases. Germline V gives CDR1 MNHEY, CDR2 SVGAGI. CDR3 residues: CASTQIPGLTEAFF. The CDR3 nucleotides read TGTGCCAGCACACAAATCCCGGGTCTCACTGAAGCTTTCTTT.

This chain connects TRBV18 to TRBJ2-7; tentatively, D is TRBD1 or TRBD2 (6 bases each). The V and J ends lost 1 base and 5 bases respectively, with 21 bases between them. This CDR3 region has 17 residues. Germline CDR1 is KGHSH and CDR2 is LQKENI. The CDR3 region has the DNA TGTGCCAGCTCACCACTTAACTACGGGGGCTCTGCGGACGAGCAGTACTTC. As protein: CASSPLNYGGSADEQYF.

This clonotype has just a few counts. The chain couples TRBV20-1 to TRBJ1-6; 7 nucleotides match TRBD1. Trimming removed 2 bases from V and 6 bases from J; junction bases left unmatched: 7. The CDR3 contains 15 residues. Germline V gene sequence: CDR1 DFQATT, CDR2 SNEGSKA (reference sequence). The CDR3 protein is CSARSGQTANSPLHF. The CDR3 coding sequence is TGCAGTGCTAGATCGGGACAGACAGCTAATTCACCCCTCCACTTT.

The genes are TRBV7-3 and TRBJ2-1; 8 bases fit TRBD2. J was trimmed by 8 bases and V by 4 bases; bases with no gene match: 10. The CDR3 has 15 amino acids. Germline values: CDR1 SGHTA, CDR2 FQGTGA. The CDR3 loop is CASSSGTGGLDEQFF. The CDR3 nucleotides read TGTGCCAGCAGCTCGGGCACGGGGGGGCTAGATGAGCAGTTCTTC.

CDR3 DNA: TGTGCCAGCAGCCCCTCTGGACAGCGAGACAATGAGCAGTTCTTC. Its protein is CASSPSGQRDNEQFF. The rearrangement joins TRBV6-6 to TRBJ2-1, with a tentative D call TRBD1 (6 bases). The germline V gene encodes CDR1 MNHNY and CDR2 SVGAGI (reference sequence). V was pared by 6 bases and J by 5 bases, with 17 bases between. CDR3 length equals 15 residues.

Worth noting for this clonotype: This may stem from a read error, because a much larger clone lies one nucleotide away. This chain uses TRBV2 with TRBJ1-1; D uncertain. CDR3 length equals 14 residues. With 10 bases removed from V and 1 base from J, the gap between germline ends came to 16 bases. From germline, CDR1 is SNHLY and CDR2 FYNNEI. The CDR3 sequence: CATSRGGSNTEAFF. The CDR3, as DNA: TGTGCCACCAGCAGAGGCGGGTCGAACACTGAAGCTTTCTTT.

This rearrangement joins TRBV19 to TRBJ2-5; D gene unclear. CDR1 and CDR2 (germline): LNHDA, SQIVND (reference sequence). The CDR3 runs to 14 residues. Deletions cut 4 bases from V and 2 bases from J, with 11 bases between. CDR3 region: CASSTRDGQETQYF. The DNA of the CDR3 is TGTGCCAGTAGTACAAGAGACGGTCAAGAGACCCAGTACTTC.

The rearrangement links TRBV28 to TRBJ1-1; D not certain. The CDR3 sequence is 16 residues long. Looked up from germline, CDR1 is MDHEN and CDR2 is SYDVKM. V was clipped by 5 bases and J by 1 base, with 17 bases between them. In DNA, the CDR3 is TGTGCCAGCAGTCCACCCTTGGGGTTAGCGAACACTGAAGCTTTCTTT. It yields the protein CASSPPLGLANTEAFF.